This TCR beta chain was sequenced during a study of cytomegalovirus exposure and HLA in healthy donors. General study results and limits: Compared with the roughly 700-donor mean, an Asian-associated ancestry cluster reportedly had fewer N-insertions, according to a later analysis. No immune exposure information besides CMV serostatus was available. Being productive about 87% or about 30% of the time was typical of most TCR beta V segments in an earlier analysis. A later analysis associated 16,000 or so TCR beta sequences with HLA alleles at a 0.05 false discovery rate.

V dropped 0 bases and J dropped 1 base, with 7 bases sitting between them. The germline V gene encodes CDR1 SGDLS and CDR2 YYNGEE. The CDR3 spans 14 residues. Regarding this clone: Its antigen is still unknown.

PCR was performed using 60 Vbeta and 13 Jbeta primers. TCRdb's copy holds only in-frame clones and misses some; the assay was immunoSEQ multiplex PCR. The data hold about 92,000 clones, with over 70% observed a single time. The sample was PBMCs. The V gene is TRBV9, the J gene TRBJ1-1; D remains unclear. The receptor was isolated from a man in his fifties or sixties in good health and CMV-seropositive. CDR3 residues: CASSVARKNTEAFF. CDR3 nucleotides: TGTGCCAGCAGCGTAGCTAGGAAGAACACTGAAGCTTTCTTT.